This TCR beta chain came from a study of T cells in localized non-small cell lung cancer. This CDR3 is 15 amino acids long. V was shortened by 5 bases and J by 8 bases, with 21 bases between the two germline ends. Germline V CDR1 and CDR2: SGHAT, FQDESV (reference sequence). Some clones are missing from TCRdb's copy, which holds only in-frame ones; the method was immunoSEQ multiplex PCR. The sample records about 52,000 clones, around 86% being singletons. The rearrangement joins TRBV11-1 to TRBJ1-2; the D gene is possibly TRBD1 (6 bases). The TCR was taken from a female donor with stage II lung adenocarcinoma. Sequenced here: PBMCs, sampled before any cancer treatment. CDR3 protein: CASSPLRGETRGYTF. The CDR3 nucleotides are TGTGCCAGCAGCCCCCTCAGGGGAGAGACTAGAGGCTACACCTTC.